The T cell receptor beta chain under discussion was sequenced for a study of shared clonotypes between healthy human individuals. Unsorted PBMCs provided DNA that was sequenced on ten immunoSEQ deep assay plates. Method: immunoSEQ multiplex PCR; TCRdb's copy keeps in-frame clones and lacks some. The profile shows 530,000 or so clones, almost 80% of them singletons. V trimming: 6 bases; J trimming: 0 bases; junction bases outside the gene matches: 14. CDR1 is SGHAT, CDR2 FQNNGV, per germline. The CDR3 covers 17 residues. The chain uses TRBV11-2 and TRBJ2-7, with TRBD2 matching 7 bases. Sequencing was performed on PBMCs. The receptor was derived from a woman aged 35 to 49 in good health. Some clones in this sample may be carry-over from other donors' samples. CDR3 sequence reads: CASRPSGKGGSSYEQYF. The CDR3, as DNA: TGTGCCAGCAGACCATCCGGGAAGGGCGGGAGCTCCTACGAGCAGTACTTC.